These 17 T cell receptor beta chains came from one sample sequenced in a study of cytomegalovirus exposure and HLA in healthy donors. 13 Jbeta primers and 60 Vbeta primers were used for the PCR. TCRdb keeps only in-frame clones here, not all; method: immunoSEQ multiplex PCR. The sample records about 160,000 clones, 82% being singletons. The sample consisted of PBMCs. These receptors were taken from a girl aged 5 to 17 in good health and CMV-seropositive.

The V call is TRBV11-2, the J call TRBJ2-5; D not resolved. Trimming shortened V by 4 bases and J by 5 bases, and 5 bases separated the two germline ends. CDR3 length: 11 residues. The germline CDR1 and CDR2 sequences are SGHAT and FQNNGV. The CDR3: CASSYGETQYF. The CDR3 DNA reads TGTGCCAGCAGCTACGGGGAGACCCAGTACTTC. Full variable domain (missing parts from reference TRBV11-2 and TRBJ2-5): EAGVAQSPRYKIIEKRQSVAFWCNPISGHATLYWYQQILGQGPKLLIQFQNNGVVDDSQLPKDRFSAERLKGVDSTLKIQPAKLEDSAVYLCASSYGETQYFGPGTRLLVL.

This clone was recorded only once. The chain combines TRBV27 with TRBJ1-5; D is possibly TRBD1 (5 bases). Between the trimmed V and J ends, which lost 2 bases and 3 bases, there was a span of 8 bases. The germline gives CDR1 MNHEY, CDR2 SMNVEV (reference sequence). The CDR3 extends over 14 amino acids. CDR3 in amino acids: CASSLKGVNQPQHF. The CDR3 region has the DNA TGTGCCAGCAGTTTAAAAGGGGTCAATCAGCCCCAGCATTTT.

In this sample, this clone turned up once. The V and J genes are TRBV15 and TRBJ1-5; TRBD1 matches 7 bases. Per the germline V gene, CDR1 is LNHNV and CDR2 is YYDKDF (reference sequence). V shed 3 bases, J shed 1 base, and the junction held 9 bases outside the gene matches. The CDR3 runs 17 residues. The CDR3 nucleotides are TGTGCCACCAGCAGGAACAGGGGCGGTGGGAGCAATCAGCCCCAGCATTTT. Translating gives CATSRNRGGGSNQPQHF.

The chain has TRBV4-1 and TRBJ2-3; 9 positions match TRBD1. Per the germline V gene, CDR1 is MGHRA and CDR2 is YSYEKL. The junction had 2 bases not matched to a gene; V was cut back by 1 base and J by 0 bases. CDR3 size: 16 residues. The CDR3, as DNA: TGCGCCAGCAGCCAAGGGACAGGGGTGAGCACAGATACGCAGTATTTT. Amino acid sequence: CASSQGTGVSTDTQYF.

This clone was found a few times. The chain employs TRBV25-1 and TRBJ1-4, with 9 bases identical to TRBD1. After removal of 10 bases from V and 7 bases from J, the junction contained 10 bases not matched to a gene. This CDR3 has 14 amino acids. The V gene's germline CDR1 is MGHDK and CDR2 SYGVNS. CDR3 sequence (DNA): TGTGCCACCGAGACCGGGACAGGGACTGAAAAACTGTTTTTT. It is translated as CATETGTGTEKLFF.

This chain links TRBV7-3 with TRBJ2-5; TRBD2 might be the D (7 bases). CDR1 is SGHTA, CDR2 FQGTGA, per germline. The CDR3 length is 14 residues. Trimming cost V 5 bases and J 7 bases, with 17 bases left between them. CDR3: CASSKIHREGTQYF. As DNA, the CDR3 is TGTGCCAGCAGCAAAATACACAGGGAGGGGACCCAGTACTTC.

The CDR3 nucleotides are TGTGCCAGCAGCGTCGAAGGGCATTCGATGGGAGGCACCTACGAGCAGTACTTC. Its translation is CASSVEGHSMGGTYEQYF. The chain links TRBV28 to TRBJ2-7; weak D call: TRBD2 (6 bases). The CDR3 is 18 residues long. Trimming left V 6 bases short and J 2 bases short, with 26 bases between. In germline, CDR1 is MDHEN, CDR2 SYDVKM.

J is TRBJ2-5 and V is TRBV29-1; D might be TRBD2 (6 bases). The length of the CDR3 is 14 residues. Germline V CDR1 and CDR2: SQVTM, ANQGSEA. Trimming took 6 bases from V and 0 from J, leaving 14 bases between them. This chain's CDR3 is CSVGRGTYQETQYF. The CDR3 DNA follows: TGCAGCGTCGGCCGAGGGACTTACCAAGAGACCCAGTACTTC.

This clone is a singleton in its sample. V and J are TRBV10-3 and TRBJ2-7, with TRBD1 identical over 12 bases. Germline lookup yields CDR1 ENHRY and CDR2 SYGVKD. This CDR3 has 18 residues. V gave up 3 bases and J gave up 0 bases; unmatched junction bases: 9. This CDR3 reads CAISDRDRGPRSSYEQYF. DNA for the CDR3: TGTGCCATCAGTGATCGGGACAGGGGGCCCAGGAGCTCCTACGAGCAGTACTTC.

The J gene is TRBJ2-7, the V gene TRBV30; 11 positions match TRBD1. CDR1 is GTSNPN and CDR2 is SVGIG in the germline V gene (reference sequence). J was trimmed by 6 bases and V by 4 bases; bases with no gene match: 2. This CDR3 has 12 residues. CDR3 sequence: CAWNGQGAEQYF. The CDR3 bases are TGTGCCTGGAACGGACAGGGGGCCGAGCAGTACTTC. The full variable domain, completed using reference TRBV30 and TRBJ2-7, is SQTIHQWPATLVQPVGSPLSLECTVEGTSNPNLYWYRQAAGRGLQLLFYSVGIGQISSEVPQNLSASRPQDRQFILSSKKLLLSDSGFYLCAWNGQGAEQYFGPGTRLTVT.

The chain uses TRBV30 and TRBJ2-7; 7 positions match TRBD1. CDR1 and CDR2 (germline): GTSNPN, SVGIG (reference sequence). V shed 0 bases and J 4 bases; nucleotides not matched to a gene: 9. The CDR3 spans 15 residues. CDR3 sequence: CAWSVDRVLSYEQYF. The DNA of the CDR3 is TGTGCCTGGAGTGTAGACAGGGTGCTGAGTTACGAGCAGTACTTC. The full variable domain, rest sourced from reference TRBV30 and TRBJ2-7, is SQTIHQWPATLVQPVGSPLSLECTVEGTSNPNLYWYRQAAGRGLQLLFYSVGIGQISSEVPQNLSASRPQDRQFILSSKKLLLSDSGFYLCAWSVDRVLSYEQYFGPGTRLTVT.

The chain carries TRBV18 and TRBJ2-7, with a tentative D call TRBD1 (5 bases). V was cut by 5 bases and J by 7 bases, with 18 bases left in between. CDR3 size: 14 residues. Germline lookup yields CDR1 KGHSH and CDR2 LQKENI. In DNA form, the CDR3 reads TGTGCCAGCTCAGCAACATCCAGGGAAGGAGAGCAGTACTTC. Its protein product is CASSATSREGEQYF.

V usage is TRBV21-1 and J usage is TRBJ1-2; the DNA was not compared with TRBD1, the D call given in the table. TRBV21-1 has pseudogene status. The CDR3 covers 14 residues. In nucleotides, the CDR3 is TGTGCCAGCAGCAAAGCGGGGCAGGGCTTCGGCTACACCTTC. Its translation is CASSKAGQGFGYTF.

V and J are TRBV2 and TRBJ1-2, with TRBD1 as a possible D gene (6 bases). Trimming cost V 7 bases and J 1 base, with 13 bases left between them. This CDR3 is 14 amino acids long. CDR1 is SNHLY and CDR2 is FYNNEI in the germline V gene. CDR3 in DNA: TGTGCCAGCATAGGGGGGGGGAATAACTATGGCTACACCTTC. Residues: CASIGGGNNYGYTF.

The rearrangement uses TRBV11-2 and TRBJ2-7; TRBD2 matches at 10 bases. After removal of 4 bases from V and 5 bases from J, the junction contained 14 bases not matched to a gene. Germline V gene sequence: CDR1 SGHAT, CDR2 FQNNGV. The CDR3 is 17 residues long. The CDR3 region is CASSSIRGAGGPDEQYF. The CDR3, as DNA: TGTGCCAGCAGCTCAATCCGAGGAGCGGGAGGGCCCGACGAGCAGTACTTC. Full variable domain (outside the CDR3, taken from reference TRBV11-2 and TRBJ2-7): EAGVAQSPRYKIIEKRQSVAFWCNPISGHATLYWYQQILGQGPKLLIQFQNNGVVDDSQLPKDRFSAERLKGVDSTLKIQPAKLEDSAVYLCASSSIRGAGGPDEQYFGPGTRLTVT.

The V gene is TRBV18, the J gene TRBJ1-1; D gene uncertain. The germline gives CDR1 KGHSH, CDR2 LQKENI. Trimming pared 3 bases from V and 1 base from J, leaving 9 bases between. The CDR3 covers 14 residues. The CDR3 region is CASSPGLGNTEAFF. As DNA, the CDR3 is TGTGCCAGCTCACCGGGCTTGGGGAACACTGAAGCTTTCTTT.

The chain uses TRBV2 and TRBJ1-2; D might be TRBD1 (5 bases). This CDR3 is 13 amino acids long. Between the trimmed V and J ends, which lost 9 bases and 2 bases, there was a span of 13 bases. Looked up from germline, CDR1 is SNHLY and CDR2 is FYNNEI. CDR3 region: CASGWGGNYGYTF. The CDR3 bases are TGTGCCAGTGGGTGGGGGGGAAACTATGGCTACACCTTC.